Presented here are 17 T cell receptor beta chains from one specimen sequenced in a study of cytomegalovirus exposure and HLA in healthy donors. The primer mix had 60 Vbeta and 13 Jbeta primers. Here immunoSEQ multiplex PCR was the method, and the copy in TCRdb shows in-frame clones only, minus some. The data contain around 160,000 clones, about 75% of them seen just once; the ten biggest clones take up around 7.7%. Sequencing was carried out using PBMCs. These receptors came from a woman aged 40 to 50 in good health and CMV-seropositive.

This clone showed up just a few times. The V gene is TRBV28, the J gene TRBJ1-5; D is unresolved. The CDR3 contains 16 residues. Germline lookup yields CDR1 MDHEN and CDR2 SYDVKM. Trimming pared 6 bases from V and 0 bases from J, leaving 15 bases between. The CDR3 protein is CASRPGTYYSNQPQHF. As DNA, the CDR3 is TGTGCCAGCAGGCCCGGTACGTACTATAGCAATCAGCCCCAGCATTTT.

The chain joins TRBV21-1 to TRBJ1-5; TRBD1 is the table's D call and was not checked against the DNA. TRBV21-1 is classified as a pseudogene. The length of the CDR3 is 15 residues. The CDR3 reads CASSGRDRAYQPQHF. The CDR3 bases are TGTGCCAGCAGCGGCCGGGACAGGGCTTATCAGCCCCAGCATTTT.

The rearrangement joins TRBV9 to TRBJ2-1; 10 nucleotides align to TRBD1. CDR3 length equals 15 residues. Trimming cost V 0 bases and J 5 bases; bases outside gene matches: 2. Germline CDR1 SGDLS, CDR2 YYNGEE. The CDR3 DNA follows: TGTGCCAGCAGCGTAGTCGGACAGGGGGACAATGAGCAGTTCTTC. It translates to CASSVVGQGDNEQFF.

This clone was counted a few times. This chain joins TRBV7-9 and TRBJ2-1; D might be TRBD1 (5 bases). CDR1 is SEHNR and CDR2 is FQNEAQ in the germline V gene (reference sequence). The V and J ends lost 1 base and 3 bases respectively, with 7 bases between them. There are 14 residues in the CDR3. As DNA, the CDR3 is TGTGCCAGCAGCTTAGGGCAGGGCTACAATGAGCAGTTCTTC. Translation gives CASSLGQGYNEQFF.

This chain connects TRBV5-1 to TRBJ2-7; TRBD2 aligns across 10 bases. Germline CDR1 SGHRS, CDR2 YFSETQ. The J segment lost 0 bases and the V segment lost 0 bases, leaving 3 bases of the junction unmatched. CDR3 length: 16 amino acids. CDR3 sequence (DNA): TGCGCCAGCAGCTTGGGACTAGCGGGCCCCTCCTACGAGCAGTACTTC. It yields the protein CASSLGLAGPSYEQYF.

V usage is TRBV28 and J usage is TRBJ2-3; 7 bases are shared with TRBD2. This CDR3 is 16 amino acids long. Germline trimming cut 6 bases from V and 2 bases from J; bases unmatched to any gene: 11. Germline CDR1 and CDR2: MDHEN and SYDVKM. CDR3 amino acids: CASSPTLAAYTDTQYF. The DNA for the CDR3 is TGTGCCAGCAGCCCAACTCTAGCGGCATACACAGATACGCAGTATTTT.

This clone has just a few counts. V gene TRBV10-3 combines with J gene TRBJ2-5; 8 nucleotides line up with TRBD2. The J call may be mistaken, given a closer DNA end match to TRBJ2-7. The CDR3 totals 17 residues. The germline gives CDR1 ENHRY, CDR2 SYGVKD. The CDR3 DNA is TGTGCCATCAGTGATGGCGGTAGCGGGGTTAGCTCCTACGAGCAGTACTTC. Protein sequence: CAISDGGSGVSSYEQYF.

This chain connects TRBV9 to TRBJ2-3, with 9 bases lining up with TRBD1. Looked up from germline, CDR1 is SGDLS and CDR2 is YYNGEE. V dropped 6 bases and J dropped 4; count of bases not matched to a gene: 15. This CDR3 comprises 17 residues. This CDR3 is CASKGEGTGYFPDTQYF. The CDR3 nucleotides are TGTGCCAGCAAAGGTGAGGGGACAGGGTATTTTCCAGATACGCAGTATTTT.

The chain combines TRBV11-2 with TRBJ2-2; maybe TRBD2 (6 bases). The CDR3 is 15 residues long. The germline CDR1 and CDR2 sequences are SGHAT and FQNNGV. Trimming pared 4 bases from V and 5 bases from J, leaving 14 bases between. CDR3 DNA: TGTGCCAGCAGCTCGGAGGGCCTGGAAACCGGGGAGCTGTTTTTT. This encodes CASSSEGLETGELFF.

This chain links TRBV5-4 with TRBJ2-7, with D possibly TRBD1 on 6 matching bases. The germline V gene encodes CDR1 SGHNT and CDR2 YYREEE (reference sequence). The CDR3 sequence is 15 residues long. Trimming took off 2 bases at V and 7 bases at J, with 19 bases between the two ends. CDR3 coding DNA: TGTGCCAGCAGCTTCGAACAGGGCAGGGCCTGTGAGCAGTACTTC. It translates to CASSFEQGRACEQYF.

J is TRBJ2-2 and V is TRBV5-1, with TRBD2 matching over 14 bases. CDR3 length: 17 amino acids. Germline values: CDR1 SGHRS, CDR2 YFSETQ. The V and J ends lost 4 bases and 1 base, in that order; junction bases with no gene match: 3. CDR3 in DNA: TGCGCCAGCAGCACAGGGACTAGCGGGGGGAACACCGGGGAGCTGTTTTTT. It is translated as CASSTGTSGGNTGELFF.

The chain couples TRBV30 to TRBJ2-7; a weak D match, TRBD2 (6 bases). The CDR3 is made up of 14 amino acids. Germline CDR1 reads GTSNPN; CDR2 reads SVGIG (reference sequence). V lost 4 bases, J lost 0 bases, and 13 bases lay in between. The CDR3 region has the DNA TGTGCCTGGAATAGCGGACTCAGCTCCTACGAGCAGTACTTC. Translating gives CAWNSGLSSYEQYF.

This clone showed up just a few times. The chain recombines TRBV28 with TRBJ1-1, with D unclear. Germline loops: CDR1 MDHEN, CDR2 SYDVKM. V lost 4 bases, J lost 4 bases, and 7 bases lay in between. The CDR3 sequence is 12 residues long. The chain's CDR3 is CASSYLRTEAFF. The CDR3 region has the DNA TGTGCCAGCAGTTACTTACGCACTGAAGCTTTCTTT. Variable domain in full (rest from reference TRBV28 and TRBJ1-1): DVKVTQSSRYLVKRTGEKVFLECVQDMDHENMFWYRQDPGLGLRLIYFSYDVKMKEKGDIPEGYSVSREKKERFSLILESASTNQTSMYLCASSYLRTEAFFGQGTRLTVV.

The CDR3 DNA sequence: TGTGCCAGCAGCCAGTTCGCTAACTATGGCTACACCTTC. This encodes CASSQFANYGYTF. The J gene is TRBJ1-2, the V gene TRBV28; the D is unclear. Germline CDR1 reads MDHEN; CDR2 reads SYDVKM. The CDR3 has 13 amino acids. The ends were cut back, 6 bases at V and 0 bases at J, with 8 bases in the middle.

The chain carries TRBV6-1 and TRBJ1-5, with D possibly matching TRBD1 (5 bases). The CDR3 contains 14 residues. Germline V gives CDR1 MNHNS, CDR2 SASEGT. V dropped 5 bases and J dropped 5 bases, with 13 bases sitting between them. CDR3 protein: CASSPSRVDQPQHF. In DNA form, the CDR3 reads TGTGCCAGCAGTCCGTCCAGGGTCGATCAGCCCCAGCATTTT.

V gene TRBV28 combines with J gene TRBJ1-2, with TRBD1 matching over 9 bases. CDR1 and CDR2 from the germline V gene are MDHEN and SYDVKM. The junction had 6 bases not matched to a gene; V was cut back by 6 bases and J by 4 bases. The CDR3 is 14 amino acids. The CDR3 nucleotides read TGTGCCAGCAGCACAGGGGGCGCAAGCTATGGCTACACCTTC. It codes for CASSTGGASYGYTF.

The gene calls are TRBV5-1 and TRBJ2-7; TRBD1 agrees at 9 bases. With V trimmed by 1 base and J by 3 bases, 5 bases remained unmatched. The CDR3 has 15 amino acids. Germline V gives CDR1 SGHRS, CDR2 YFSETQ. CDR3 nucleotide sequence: TGCGCCAGCAGCTTGCACGGACAGGGGAGCTACGAGCAGTACTTC. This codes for CASSLHGQGSYEQYF. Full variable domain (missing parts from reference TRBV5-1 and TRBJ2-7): KAGVTQTPRYLIKTRGQQVTLSCSPISGHRSVSWYQQTPGQGLQFLFEYFSETQRNKGNFPGRFSGRQFSNSRSEMNVSTLELGDSALYLCASSLHGQGSYEQYFGPGTRLTVT.